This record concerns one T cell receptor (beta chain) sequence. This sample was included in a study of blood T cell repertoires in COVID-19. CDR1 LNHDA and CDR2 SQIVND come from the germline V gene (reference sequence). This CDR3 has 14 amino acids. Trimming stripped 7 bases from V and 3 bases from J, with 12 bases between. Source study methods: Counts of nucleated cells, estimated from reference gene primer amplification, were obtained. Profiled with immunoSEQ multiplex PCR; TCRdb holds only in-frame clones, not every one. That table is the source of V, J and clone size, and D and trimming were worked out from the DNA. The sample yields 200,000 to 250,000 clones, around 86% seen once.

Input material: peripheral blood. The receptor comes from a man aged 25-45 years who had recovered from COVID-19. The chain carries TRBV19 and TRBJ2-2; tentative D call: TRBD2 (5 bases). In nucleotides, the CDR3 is TGTGCCAGTACCTCCGGGGAGCACACCGGGGAGCTGTTTTTT. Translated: CASTSGEHTGELFF.